The 18 T cell receptor beta chains listed next were all sequenced from one sample in a study of shared T cell receptors in the human thymus. Repertoires were generated with immunoSEQ multiplex PCR, while TCRdb's copy carries only in-frame clones and drops some. Of under 850,000 clones listed, approximately 90% are singletons. These data were likewise used in another study, on human thymus T cells.

Sequenced material: thymocytes. These receptors originate from a boy in the first two years of life with a congenital heart defect.

This chain links TRBV27 with TRBJ2-1, with D perhaps TRBD2 (5 bases). The length of the CDR3 is 16 residues. The V end lost 6 bases, the J end lost 9 bases, and 24 bases lay between the germline ends. CDR1 is MNHEY, CDR2 SMNVEV, per germline (reference sequence). CDR3: CASRPRASFRLGEQFF. CDR3 nucleotides: TGTGCCAGCAGACCGAGGGCTTCGTTTCGGTTAGGTGAGCAGTTCTTC.

This chain connects TRBV5-6 to TRBJ2-1, with 10 bases aligning to TRBD2. Germline assignment: CDR1 SGHDT and CDR2 YYEEEE. This CDR3 has 18 amino acids. V was clipped by 4 bases and J by 0 bases; unmatched bases: 10. CDR3 region: CASSRTSGDLCSYNEQFF. CDR3 coding DNA: TGTGCCAGCAGCCGGACTAGCGGCGATCTATGCTCCTACAATGAGCAGTTCTTC.

J is TRBJ2-7 and V is TRBV28, with 8 nucleotides matching TRBD2. V gave up 1 base and J gave up 3 bases; unmatched junction bases: 5. CDR3 length: 15 residues. Germline lookup yields CDR1 MDHEN and CDR2 SYDVKM. CDR3 residues: CASSLSLGRDYEQYF. CDR3 nucleotides: TGTGCCAGCAGTTTATCTCTCGGGAGGGACTACGAGCAGTACTTC.

The rearrangement links TRBV5-1 to TRBJ2-1; D is perhaps TRBD1 (5 bases). Germline values: CDR1 SGHRS, CDR2 YFSETQ. CDR3 length equals 16 residues. V was pared by 4 bases and J by 0 bases, with 14 bases between. The DNA for the CDR3 is TGCGCCAGCAGCGGTGGGGCCTCTAGCTCCTACAATGAGCAGTTCTTC. It specifies CASSGGASSSYNEQFF.

This clone turned up a few times. The J gene is TRBJ2-7, the V gene TRBV11-2, with 8 bases matching TRBD2. CDR1 is SGHAT and CDR2 is FQNNGV in the germline V gene. The CDR3 runs 17 residues. J was trimmed by 4 bases and V by 1 base; bases with no gene match: 12. Here the CDR3 reads CASSLGTSGPYPYEQYF. The CDR3 DNA reads TGTGCCAGCAGCTTAGGAACTAGCGGACCATACCCATACGAGCAGTACTTC.

The chain has TRBV6-5 and TRBJ2-7, with 11 bases that match TRBD1. V trimming: 7 bases; J trimming: 5 bases; junction bases outside the gene matches: 7. The germline CDR1 and CDR2 sequences are MNHEY and SVGAGI. This CDR3 contains 14 residues. The CDR3 DNA follows: TGTGCCAGCACCCAGGGACAGGGGGTCCACGAGCAGTACTTC. Its protein product is CASTQGQGVHEQYF.

CDR3 bases: TGTGCCATCAGTGCCGAACTAGCGGGAGGTCCCTACGAGCAGTACTTC. It yields the protein CAISAELAGGPYEQYF. V is TRBV10-3 and J is TRBJ2-7; 12 bases map to TRBD2. Germline CDR1 is ENHRY and CDR2 is SYGVKD. There are 16 residues in the CDR3. Trimming removed 4 bases from V and 2 bases from J; junction bases left unmatched: 6.

The chain joins TRBV19 to TRBJ2-1; 11 positions agree with TRBD2. Germline V CDR1 and CDR2: LNHDA, SQIVND (reference sequence). This CDR3 is built from 19 residues. V lost 3 bases and J lost 10; bases outside the gene matches: 20. The CDR3 sequence is CASSIPGTSGPDRTPEQFF. The CDR3 nucleotides are TGTGCCAGTAGTATCCCCGGGACTAGCGGTCCAGACCGTACTCCCGAGCAGTTCTTC.

This chain uses TRBV11-2 with TRBJ1-5; 8 bases match TRBD1. This CDR3 has 15 residues. Germline-derived CDR1 and CDR2 are SGHAT and FQNNGV. Unmatched junction bases numbered 6, after V lost 3 bases and J lost 5 bases. The CDR3: CASSLNGQGYQPQHF. The DNA of the CDR3 is TGTGCCAGCAGCTTGAACGGACAGGGCTATCAGCCCCAGCATTTT.

This sequence joins TRBV5-4 and TRBJ2-3; 7 bases are shared with TRBD2. V shed 4 bases and J 5 bases; nucleotides not matched to a gene: 10. There are 15 residues in the CDR3. Germline lookup yields CDR1 SGHNT and CDR2 YYREEE (reference sequence). In DNA form, the CDR3 reads TGTGCCAGCAGCCTACATAGCGGGTATCTAGATACGCAGTATTTT. Residues: CASSLHSGYLDTQYF.

This rearrangement joins TRBV29-1 to TRBJ1-3; D unresolved. The CDR3 length is 15 residues. Germline V CDR1 and CDR2: SQVTM, ANQGSEA. The V end was cut by 6 bases, the J end by 4 bases, with 19 bases between. Here the CDR3 reads CSVRTWTPDGNTIYF. The CDR3 region has the DNA TGCAGCGTCAGGACTTGGACGCCAGACGGAAACACCATATATTTT.

The V call is TRBV4-1, the J call TRBJ2-2; D might be TRBD2 (5 bases). V gave up 1 base and J gave up 3 bases, with 21 bases separating them. The CDR3 has 19 residues. Germline V gene lookup returns CDR1 MGHRA and CDR2 YSYEKL. The CDR3, as DNA: TGCGCCAGCAGCCAAGTTCTCCTCCCCGGGGTCGAGGACACCGGGGAGCTGTTTTTT. This gives the protein CASSQVLLPGVEDTGELFF.

The CDR3 coding sequence is TGTGCCAGCAGCTTAGCGCCGACTAGCGGGAGAACCGGGGAGCTGTTTTTT. Its translation is CASSLAPTSGRTGELFF. This sequence joins TRBV7-9 and TRBJ2-2, with 12 nucleotides matching TRBD2. The V gene's germline CDR1 is SEHNR and CDR2 FQNEAQ (reference sequence). The junction had 4 bases not matched to a gene; V was cut back by 0 bases and J by 5 bases. This CDR3 region has 17 residues.

The genes are TRBV5-6 and TRBJ2-1; possibly TRBD2 for D (6 bases). Germline loops: CDR1 SGHDT, CDR2 YYEEEE. V was shortened by 3 bases and J by 0 bases, with 13 bases between the two germline ends. This CDR3 region has 16 residues. The CDR3, as DNA: TGTGCCAGCAGCTCCGTAGCGGAGCCCTCCTACAATGAGCAGTTCTTC. Residues: CASSSVAEPSYNEQFF.

V is TRBV6-5 and J is TRBJ1-2, with 9 bases lining up with TRBD1. The CDR3 consists of 15 residues. Per germline, CDR1 MNHEY and CDR2 SVGAGI. V lost 6 bases to trimming and J lost 0 bases; unmatched junction nucleotides: 5. In DNA, the CDR3 is TGTGCCAGCAGCGCGGACAGGGGCTCTAACTATGGCTACACCTTC. As protein: CASSADRGSNYGYTF.

V usage is TRBV28 and J usage is TRBJ2-5, with 8 nucleotides matching TRBD2. CDR1 and CDR2 from the germline V gene are MDHEN and SYDVKM. CDR3 length: 16 residues. The V segment lost 3 bases and the J segment 5 bases; nucleotides outside the gene matches: 11. This CDR3 reads CASSFGNGRAEETQYF. CDR3 nucleotide sequence: TGTGCCAGCAGTTTTGGAAACGGGAGGGCCGAGGAGACCCAGTACTTC.

The V and J genes are TRBV27 and TRBJ2-7, with 9 bases identical to TRBD1. The V gene's germline CDR1 is MNHEY and CDR2 SMNVEV (reference sequence). After removal of 5 bases from V and 2 bases from J, the junction contained 4 bases not matched to a gene. This CDR3 region has 14 residues. The CDR3: CASSVRQGAYEQYF. CDR3 DNA: TGTGCCAGCAGTGTTCGACAGGGGGCCTACGAGCAGTACTTC.

In nucleotides, the CDR3 is TGTGCTAGTGCCGAAGACAGGCCTTCTGGTGGGGCTTTCTTT. Its protein product is CASAEDRPSGGAFF. The chain is built from TRBV12-5 and TRBJ1-1, with D possibly TRBD1 on 6 matching bases. V lost 7 bases and J lost 11, with 23 bases in between. The CDR3 has 14 residues. From germline, CDR1 is LGHNT and CDR2 FRNRAP.